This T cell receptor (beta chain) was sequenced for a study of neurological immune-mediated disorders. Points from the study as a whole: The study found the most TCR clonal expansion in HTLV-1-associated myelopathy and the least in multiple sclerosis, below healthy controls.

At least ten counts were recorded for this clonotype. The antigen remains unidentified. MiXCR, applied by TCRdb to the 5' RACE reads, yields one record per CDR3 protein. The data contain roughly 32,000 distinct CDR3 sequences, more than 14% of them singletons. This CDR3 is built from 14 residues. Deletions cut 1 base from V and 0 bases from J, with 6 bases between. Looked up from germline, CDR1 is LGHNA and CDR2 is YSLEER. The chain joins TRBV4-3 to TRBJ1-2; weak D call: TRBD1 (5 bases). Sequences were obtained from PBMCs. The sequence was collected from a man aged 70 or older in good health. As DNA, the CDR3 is TGCGCCAGCAGCCAAGGGGACTCTAACTATGGCTACACCTTC. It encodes CASSQGDSNYGYTF.